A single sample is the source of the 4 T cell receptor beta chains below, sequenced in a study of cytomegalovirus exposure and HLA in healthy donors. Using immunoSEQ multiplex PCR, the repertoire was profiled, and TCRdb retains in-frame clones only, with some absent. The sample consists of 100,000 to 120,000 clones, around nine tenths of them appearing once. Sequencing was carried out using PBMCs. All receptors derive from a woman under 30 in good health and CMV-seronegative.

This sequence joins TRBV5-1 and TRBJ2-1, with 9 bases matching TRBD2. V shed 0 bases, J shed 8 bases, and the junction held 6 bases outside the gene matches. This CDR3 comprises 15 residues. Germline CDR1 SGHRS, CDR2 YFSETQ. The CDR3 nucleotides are TGCGCCAGCAGCTTGGTCGGCGGGGGGGCTGATGAGCAGTTCTTC. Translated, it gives CASSLVGGGADEQFF.

As DNA, the CDR3 is TGTGCCAGCAGTTTATCTAGTACGGGGTGGGAGAACACTGAAGCTTTCTTT. Its translation is CASSLSSTGWENTEAFF. The chain has TRBV28 and TRBJ1-1; D is unclear. Germline values: CDR1 MDHEN, CDR2 SYDVKM. Trimming removed 1 base from V and 1 base from J, with 16 bases in between. The CDR3 consists of 17 residues.

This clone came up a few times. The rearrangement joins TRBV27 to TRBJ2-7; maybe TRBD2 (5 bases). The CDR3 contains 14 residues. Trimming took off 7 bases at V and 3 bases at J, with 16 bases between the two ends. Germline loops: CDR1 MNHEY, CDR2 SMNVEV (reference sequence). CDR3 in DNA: TGTGCCAGCAAGGGCACCCGACGGGACTACGAGCAGTACTTC. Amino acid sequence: CASKGTRRDYEQYF.

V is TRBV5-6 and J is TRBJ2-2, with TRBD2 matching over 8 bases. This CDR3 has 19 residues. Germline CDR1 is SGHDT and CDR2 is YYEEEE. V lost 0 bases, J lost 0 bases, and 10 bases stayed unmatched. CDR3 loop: CASSLVVSGGPSNTGELFF. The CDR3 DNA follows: TGTGCCAGCAGCTTGGTAGTTTCGGGGGGGCCTTCGAACACCGGGGAGCTGTTTTTT.